What follows are 9 T cell receptor beta chains derived from one specimen sequenced in a study of T cell responses to AZD1222 COVID-19 vaccine. Repertoires were generated with immunoSEQ multiplex PCR, while TCRdb's copy carries only in-frame clones and drops some. The profile covers approximately 150,000 clones, with roughly 87% appearing a single time and about 2.8% taken by the ten largest. This specimen consisted of peripheral blood, obtained on day 0 of AZD1222 vaccination. All receptors derive from an adult in good health.

The rearrangement uses TRBV5-5 and TRBJ1-2; 8 bases are a match to TRBD1. The CDR3 sequence is 13 residues long. With V trimmed by 2 bases and J by 4 bases, 1 base remained unmatched. Germline lookup yields CDR1 SGHKS and CDR2 YYEKEE (reference sequence). This CDR3 is CASSFDRGYGYTF. DNA of the CDR3: TGTGCCAGCAGCTTCGACAGGGGCTATGGCTACACCTTC.

The chain links TRBV3-1 (or the pseudogene TRBV3-2) to TRBJ1-2; TRBD1 agrees at 8 bases. The CDR3 contains 15 residues. V shed 4 bases, J shed 3 bases, and the junction held 7 bases outside the gene matches. CDR1 LGHDT and CDR2 YNNKEL come from the germline V gene (reference sequence). As DNA, the CDR3 is TGTGCCAGCAGCCCCTGGGACAGGAAGGACTATGGCTACACCTTC. This sequence encodes CASSPWDRKDYGYTF.

This clone occurred a few times. Germline and junction disagree at one end, which may indicate a read error. The chain carries TRBV6-1 and TRBJ2-7; TRBD1 agrees at 9 bases. Germline V gives CDR1 MNHNS, CDR2 SASEGT. The CDR3 contains 15 residues. The CDR3 DNA reads as TGTGCCAGCAGAGAAGCCGGGACAGGGATTTCCGAGCAGTACTTC. This gives the protein CASREAGTGISEQYF.

The V and J genes are TRBV27 and TRBJ2-7; D perhaps matches TRBD1 (5 bases). Germline V gene sequence: CDR1 MNHEY, CDR2 SMNVEV (reference sequence). This CDR3 spans 15 amino acids. Deletions cut 4 bases from V and 0 bases from J, with 13 bases between. The CDR3 loop reads CASSSDRDSSYEQYF. CDR3 DNA: TGTGCCAGCAGTTCAGATCGAGACAGCTCCTACGAGCAGTACTTC.

The chain joins TRBV27 to TRBJ2-7, with 8 bases lining up with TRBD2. CDR3 length: 15 residues. Germline-derived CDR1 and CDR2 are MNHEY and SMNVEV (reference sequence). The V gene end was trimmed by 4 bases and the J gene end by 6 bases; junction bases not matched to a gene: 11. CDR3 residues: CASSSSGSPSGEQYF. The CDR3 nucleotides read TGTGCCAGCAGTTCCAGCGGGAGTCCCTCTGGCGAGCAGTACTTC.

The chain combines TRBV19 with TRBJ1-1; 7 bases fit TRBD1. The CDR3 has 18 residues. V lost 5 bases, J lost 3 bases, and 18 bases stayed unmatched. Germline V gene data show CDR1 as LNHDA and CDR2 as SQIVND (reference sequence). The CDR3, as DNA: TGTGCCAGTAGTCGGACCGCGGGACAGTCGGGTGGGGACACTGAAGCTTTCTTT. Its translation: CASSRTAGQSGGDTEAFF.

This chain connects TRBV19 to TRBJ1-2; D gene uncertain. CDR1 and CDR2 (germline): LNHDA, SQIVND (reference sequence). The CDR3 length is 14 residues. V dropped 6 bases and J dropped 0 bases, with 11 bases sitting between them. Here the CDR3 DNA reads TGTGCCAGTAGGACGGCCGGGGCTAACTATGGCTACACCTTC. This translates into CASRTAGANYGYTF.

The gene calls are TRBV27 and TRBJ2-5; 7 bases match TRBD1. The germline V gene has CDR1 MNHEY and CDR2 SMNVEV (reference sequence). The V and J ends lost 5 bases and 4 bases, in that order; junction bases with no gene match: 10. The CDR3 sequence is 15 residues long. This CDR3 reads CASSPQGVLVETQYF. The CDR3 nucleotides read TGTGCCAGCAGTCCCCAGGGGGTTTTGGTAGAGACCCAGTACTTC.

The V and J genes are TRBV6-4 and TRBJ2-1, with 8 bases aligning to TRBD2. The germline V gene has CDR1 MRHNA and CDR2 SNTAGT. The CDR3 is made up of 15 amino acids. The V and J ends lost 6 bases and 1 base, in that order; junction bases with no gene match: 5. The CDR3 DNA reads TGTGCCAGCAGACCTCTAGCGGGTTCCTACAATGAGCAGTTCTTC. It yields the protein CASRPLAGSYNEQFF.